The present T cell receptor beta chain was sequenced within a study of OX40 agonist ivuxolimab in advanced cancers. The study's findings and limits: In the expanded peripheral T cells, antigen specificity was never determined. Normalized expansion of T-cell clones was also low for some nonresponders.

This CDR3 contains 15 residues. V lost 9 bases to trimming and J lost 1 base, with 18 bases between them. CDR1 and CDR2 from the germline V gene are SGHDN and FVKESK. Sequencing used immunoSEQ multiplex PCR; TCRdb keeps in-frame clones, though not all of them. In the table there are approximately 62,000 clones, about 92% of which are singletons. Points on this clone: Antigen: not known.

The sequences come from CD4+ or CD8+ T cells sorted from blood, collected in a trial of the OX40 agonist ivuxolimab. The clonotype was recovered from an adult with an advanced solid tumor such as melanoma, head and neck, liver or kidney cancer. V and J are TRBV14 and TRBJ2-5; D is possibly TRBD1 (6 bases). The CDR3 sequence: CARYRRGHSQETQYF. The DNA for the CDR3 is TGTGCCAGATACCGAAGGGGACACTCCCAAGAGACCCAGTACTTC.